These T cell receptor beta chains were read from a single sample in a study of sequential checkpoint blockade in melanoma. The method was immunoSEQ multiplex PCR; TCRdb's version includes in-frame clones alone and lacks a portion of them. Seen here are 35,000 to 45,000 clones, around nine tenths observed once, and the top ten hold around 11%. Sequences were derived from CD8+ T cells sorted from blood (inferred from file names), sampled from a patient given nivolumab and ipilimumab in sequence. The receptors derive from a human donor with melanoma. The CDR3 runs from the conserved cysteine through the conserved F or W. D genes are given only for firm matches. Size is omitted from some rows. Given values are once, few, many or a class for expanded clones.

CDR3	DNA	J	V	size	D
CASSPTTSSYEQYF	TGCGCCAGCAGCCCGACGACTAGCTCCTACGAGCAGTACTTC	TRBJ2-7	TRBV5-1	-	-
CASSLGGRETQYF	TGTGCTAGCAGCCTGGGCGGGAGGGAGACCCAGTACTTC	TRBJ2-5	TRBV7-7	-	TRBD2
CASSLTGAVAFF	TGTGCCAGCAGTTTAACAGGGGCAGTAGCTTTCTTT	TRBJ1-1	TRBV27	-	TRBD1
CASSLTDNEQFF	TGTGCCAGCAGCCTTACAGACAATGAGCAGTTCTTC	TRBJ2-1	TRBV5-4	-	-
CASSFTGKGELFF	TGTGCCAGCAGCTTTACAGGGAAGGGGGAGCTGTTTTTT	TRBJ2-2	TRBV6-5	-	-
CASSLAAGGSYNEQFF	TGTGCCAGCAGCTTGGCCGCGGGAGGGTCCTACAATGAGCAGTTCTTC	TRBJ2-1	TRBV5-6	-	TRBD2
CASSLYYRGPGEEQYF	TGTGCCAGCAGCCTATACTACAGGGGACCGGGCGAGGAGCAGTACTTC	TRBJ2-7	TRBV27	-	TRBD1
CASRSGGTEAFF	TGTGCCAGTAGATCGGGGGGCACTGAAGCTTTCTTT	TRBJ1-1	TRBV19	-	-
CASSPASGRSRYNEQFF	TGTGCCAGCAGCCCCGCTAGCGGGAGGTCTCGCTACAATGAGCAGTTCTTC	TRBJ2-1	TRBV7-9	-	TRBD2
CASSLAPEYEQYF	TGTGCCAGCAGCCTTGCCCCCGAGTACGAGCAGTACTTC	TRBJ2-7	TRBV9	-	-
CASRDLGDIGESAFF	TGTGCCAGTAGGGATTTAGGGGACATCGGTGAGTCCGCTTTCTTT	TRBJ1-1	TRBV19	-	-
CASSVRDRYNEQFF	TGTGCCAGCAGCGTCCGGGACAGATACAATGAGCAGTTCTTC	TRBJ2-1	TRBV9	-	TRBD1
CASSVAGQGGDEQFF	TGTGCCAGCAGCGTAGCCGGGCAGGGAGGCGATGAGCAGTTCTTC	TRBJ2-1	TRBV9	-	-
CASSLPTPHIEEKLFF	TGTGCCAGCAGCCTTCCGACTCCACACATTGAGGAAAAACTGTTTTTT	TRBJ1-4	TRBV11-3	-	-
CASSDGLAGVETQYF	TGTGCCAGCAGTGACGGACTAGCGGGAGTGGAGACCCAGTACTTC	TRBJ2-5	TRBV6-6	-	TRBD2
CASSDAPGQGNEKLFF	TGTGCCAGCAGTGACGCCCCGGGACAGGGAAATGAAAAACTGTTTTTT	TRBJ1-4	TRBV6-1	-	TRBD1
CASSQYSRWTADGGYGYTF	TGCGCCAGCAGTCAATACTCCCGGTGGACAGCGGATGGAGGTTATGGCTACACCTTC	TRBJ1-2	TRBV23-1	once	-
CASSWTGTGELFF	TGTGCCAGCAGTTGGACAGGGACCGGGGAGCTGTTTTTT	TRBJ2-2	TRBV27	-	TRBD1
CASSLVLGLDGEQFF	TGTGCCAGCAGTTTAGTTTTGGGGCTCGACGGTGAGCAGTTCTTC	TRBJ2-1	TRBV27	-	-
CASSPDPSGRYYEQYF	TGTGCCAGCAGCCCCGATCCTAGCGGGAGGTACTACGAGCAGTACTTC	TRBJ2-7	TRBV7-9	-	TRBD2
CASSLAEDYEQYF	TGTGCCAGCAGCTTGGCCGAGGACTACGAGCAGTACTTC	TRBJ2-7	TRBV5-4	-	-
CASSFKPKGQNSNQPQHF	TGTGCCAGCAGTTTCAAACCTAAGGGACAGAATAGCAATCAGCCCCAGCATTTT	TRBJ1-5	TRBV28	-	TRBD1
CASSVHPGELFF	TGTGCCAGCAGCGTACATCCCGGGGAGCTGTTTTTT	TRBJ2-2	TRBV9	-	-
CASSQEGAGLAATDTQYF	TGTGCCAGCAGCCAAGAGGGCGCGGGACTAGCCGCGACAGATACGCAGTATTTT	TRBJ2-3	TRBV4-2	-	TRBD2
CASSFAGYNEQFF	TGTGCCAGCAGTTTCGCAGGTTATAATGAGCAGTTCTTC	TRBJ2-1	TRBV27	-	-
CASSLVGQGTRTKNIQYF	TGTGCCAGCAGTTTGGTCGGGCAGGGGACGAGAACCAAAAACATTCAGTACTTC	TRBJ2-4	TRBV27	-	-
CASERGPSPYGYTF	TGTGCCAGCGAAAGGGGCCCTAGTCCTTATGGCTACACCTTC	TRBJ1-2	TRBV9	-	-
CASSQDPLGPDTQYF	TGCGCCAGCAGCCAAGATCCCCTTGGCCCCGATACGCAGTATTTT	TRBJ2-3	TRBV4-1	-	-
CASSLGGSFVEQFF	TGTGCCAGCAGCTTAGGCGGGAGTTTTGTTGAGCAGTTCTTC	TRBJ2-1	TRBV7-8	-	TRBD2
CASKPPPGLAGGKSSYNEQFF	TGTGCCAGCAAGCCCCCTCCGGGACTAGCGGGAGGGAAGAGCTCCTACAATGAGCAGTTCTTC	TRBJ2-1	TRBV27	-	TRBD2
CASRVDRYNEQFF	TGTGCCAGCAGGGTGGACAGGTACAATGAGCAGTTCTTC	TRBJ2-1	TRBV27	few	TRBD1
CASRPLGQEQFF	TGTGCCAGCAGACCTTTGGGACAGGAGCAGTTCTTC	TRBJ2-1	TRBV7-9	-	TRBD1
CASSLPAGAYEQYF	TGTGCCAGCAGTCTCCCAGCGGGTGCCTACGAGCAGTACTTC	TRBJ2-7	TRBV28	-	-
CASSQDFTGGSQAFF	TGCGCCAGCAGCCAAGATTTCACAGGGGGCTCTCAAGCTTTCTTT	TRBJ1-1	TRBV4-1	-	TRBD1
CASSADRAWDTIYF	TGTGCCAGCAGCGCCGACAGGGCCTGGGACACCATATATTTT	TRBJ1-3	TRBV9	-	TRBD1
CASIPRLLGSYNEQFF	TGTGCCAGCATCCCCCGCCTCCTCGGTTCCTACAATGAGCAGTTCTTC	TRBJ2-1	TRBV28	-	-
CASSIGDSYEQYF	TGTGCCAGCAGCATCGGAGACAGCTACGAGCAGTACTTC	TRBJ2-7	TRBV9	-	-
CASSETGASGANVLTF	TGTGCCAGCAGCGAAACAGGGGCTTCTGGGGCCAACGTCCTGACTTTC	TRBJ2-6	TRBV6-4	-	TRBD1
CASSPPQGAYNEQFF	TGTGCCAGCAGCCCGCCGCAGGGGGCCTACAATGAGCAGTTCTTC	TRBJ2-1	TRBV7-9	-	TRBD1
CASLGINTEAFF	TGTGCCAGCCTAGGAATAAACACTGAAGCTTTCTTT	TRBJ1-1	TRBV2	-	-
CASSSQGWGNQPQHF	TGTGCCAGCAGCTCACAGGGGTGGGGCAATCAGCCCCAGCATTTT	TRBJ1-5	TRBV7-9	few	TRBD1
CASGPAEPVMHGYTF	TGTGCCAGCGGGCCAGCCGAACCCGTTATGCATGGCTACACCTTC	TRBJ1-2	TRBV5-5	-	-
CASTTGEVYGYTF	TGTGCCAGTACTACAGGGGAAGTCTATGGCTACACCTTC	TRBJ1-2	TRBV19	-	TRBD1
CASSLSSPLVREAPYNEQFF	TGTGCCAGCAGTTTATCCTCCCCCCTCGTGCGGGAGGCCCCCTACAATGAGCAGTTCTTC	TRBJ2-1	TRBV27	few	TRBD2
CASSLLAELNYGYTF	TGTGCCAGCAGTTTATTAGCAGAGCTTAACTATGGCTACACCTTC	TRBJ1-2	TRBV28	-	-
CASSDTRTPIYGYTF	TGTGCCAGCAGCGACACCCGAACACCTATCTATGGCTACACCTTC	TRBJ1-2	TRBV5-4	-	-
CASRDRQGAFQPQHF	TGTGCCAGTAGGGATCGGCAGGGGGCGTTTCAGCCCCAGCATTTT	TRBJ1-5	TRBV19	once	TRBD1
CASSTMTSGSYSTDTQYF	TGTGCCAGTAGTACAATGACTAGCGGGAGTTACAGCACAGATACGCAGTATTTT	TRBJ2-3	TRBV19	-	TRBD2
CASSSPGRGRQETQYF	TGTGCCAGCAGCTCCCCTGGAAGGGGGCGCCAAGAGACCCAGTACTTC	TRBJ2-5	TRBV5-4	-	TRBD1
CASSSGTHQETQYF	TGTGCCAGCAGTTCCGGGACACACCAAGAGACCCAGTACTTC	TRBJ2-5	TRBV5-6	-	-
CASRYGTGDLGELFF	TGCGCCAGCAGATACGGGACAGGGGATCTCGGGGAGCTGTTTTTT	TRBJ2-2	TRBV4-1	-	TRBD1
CASSPAGGPTDTQYF	TGTGCCAGCAGCCCAGCGGGAGGGCCTACAGATACGCAGTATTTT	TRBJ2-3	TRBV7-3	-	TRBD2
CASSLVLQGGDFGMEAFF	TGTGCCAGCAGCTTAGTCCTACAGGGGGGGGACTTTGGGATGGAAGCTTTCTTT	TRBJ1-1	TRBV11-2	-	TRBD1
CASSSHFPGQGTSSYNEQFF	TGTGCCAGCAGTTCCCATTTCCCGGGACAGGGTACGAGCTCCTACAATGAGCAGTTCTTC	TRBJ2-1	TRBV27	-	TRBD1
CASSIATGGTDTQYF	TGTGCCAGTAGTATAGCGACAGGGGGCACAGATACGCAGTATTTT	TRBJ2-3	TRBV19	-	TRBD1